The rows below give T cell receptor beta chains drawn from one sample of a study of shared clonotypes between healthy human individuals. Clones were read by immunoSEQ multiplex PCR, and TCRdb kept only the in-frame ones, dropping some. The table includes under 2.5 million clones, about 90% detected once. The sequenced material came from naive CD4+ T cells from PBMCs. Receptor source: a man younger than 30 in good health. Some clones in this sample may be carry-over from other donors' samples. Both conserved end residues are part of each CDR3. The D gene is left open where the match is weak. Where a row states a size, it is once, few, many or the class of an expanded clone; other rows omit it.

NA,NA,TRBJ1-2,TRBV5-4,TGTGCCAGCAGCTCTAGGACAGAGTCTAACTATGGCTACACCTTC,CASSSRTESNYGYTF
NA,NA,TRBJ2-3,TRBV29-1,TGCAGCACCACCGGGACATCAAGCACAGATACGCAGTATTTT,CSTTGTSSTDTQYF
NA,NA,TRBJ1-2,TRBV5-6,TGTGCCAGCAGCCCCCGCCCAGGGCGCAACTATGGCTACACCTTC,CASSPRPGRNYGYTF
TRBD1,NA,TRBJ1-2,TRBV5-1,TGCGCCAGCAGCGAAACGACAGGGGGCGCGGATGGCTACACCTTC,CASSETTGGADGYTF
NA,NA,TRBJ2-5,TRBV9,TGTGCCAGCAGCACCCGGCCTAGCGAACAAGAGACCCAGTACTTC,CASSTRPSEQETQYF
TRBD1,NA,TRBJ2-7,TRBV11-2,TGTGCCAGCAGCTGGGACAGGACCTACGAGCAGTACTTC,CASSWDRTYEQYF
NA,NA,TRBJ1-1,TRBV11-3,TGTGCCAGCAGCCGGGGGGGTACTGAAGCTTTCTTT,CASSRGGTEAFF
NA,NA,TRBJ2-3,TRBV5-1,TGCGCCAGCAGCAAGTACGGCCCTGGCACAGATACGCAGTATTTT,CASSKYGPGTDTQYF
NA,NA,TRBJ1-4,TRBV27,TGTGCCAGCAGTCCCAGGGCAGGAACTAATGAAAAACTGTTTTTT,CASSPRAGTNEKLFF
NA,NA,TRBJ1-2,TRBV6-4,TGTGCCAGCAGTGAACTCGCGAATACAGGGCTCTATGGCTACACCTTC,CASSELANTGLYGYTF
TRBD1,NA,TRBJ2-5,TRBV28,TGTGCCAGCAGTTCAACAACCAGGGGGCCAGAGACCCAGTACTTC,CASSSTTRGPETQYF
NA,NA,TRBJ1-3,TRBV25-1,TGTGCCAGCACCCGGGGGGGTACCTCTGGAAACACCATATATTTT,CASTRGGTSGNTIYF
NA,NA,TRBJ2-7,TRBV7-8,TGTGCCAGCAGCCGGACACCTTCCTACGAGCAGTACTTC,CASSRTPSYEQYF
NA,once,TRBJ2-7,TRBV2,TGTGCCAGCACCAAACAGGGATCCGACTACGAGCAGTACTTC,CASTKQGSDYEQYF
NA,NA,TRBJ1-4,TRBV10-3,TGTGCCGCCTCGCGGGGGAATGAAAAACTGTTTTTT,CAASRGNEKLFF
TRBD1,NA,TRBJ1-2,TRBV6-5,TGTGCCAGTCGGACAGGGGTCTCTGGCTACACCTTC,CASRTGVSGYTF
TRBD1,once,TRBJ1-2,TRBV20-1,TGCCTCTTAACAGGGGGCGGTGGCTACACCTTC,CLLTGGGGYTF
TRBD2,NA,TRBJ2-1,TRBV7-8,TGTGCCAGCAGCAAAGCTAGCGGGAAAGGGTCCTACAATGAGCAGTTCTTC,CASSKASGKGSYNEQFF
NA,NA,TRBJ2-7,TRBV7-2,TGTGCCAGCAGCTTAGGCCGCGGAAACTCCTACGAGCAGTACTTC,CASSLGRGNSYEQYF
NA,NA,TRBJ2-1,TRBV9,TGTGCCAGCAGCGTATTCGACAGGAACTCCTACAATGAGCAGTTCTTC,CASSVFDRNSYNEQFF
TRBD1,NA,TRBJ2-3,TRBV7-2,TGTGCCAGCAGTCCGGGACAGGGTGCTGCAGATACGCAGTATTTT,CASSPGQGAADTQYF
NA,NA,TRBJ2-7,TRBV5-1,TGCGCCAGCAGCTTGGTGGGGCTCGAGCAGTACTTC,CASSLVGLEQYF